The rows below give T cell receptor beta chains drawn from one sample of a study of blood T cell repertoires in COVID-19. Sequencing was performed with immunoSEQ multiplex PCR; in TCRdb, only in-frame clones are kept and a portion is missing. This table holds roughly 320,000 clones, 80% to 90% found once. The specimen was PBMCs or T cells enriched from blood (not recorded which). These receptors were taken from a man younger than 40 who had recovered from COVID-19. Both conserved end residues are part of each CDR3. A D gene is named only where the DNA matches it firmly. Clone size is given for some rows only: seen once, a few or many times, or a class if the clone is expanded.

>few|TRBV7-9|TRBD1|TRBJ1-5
CASSLGWRGRDQPQHF
TGTGCCAGCAGCTTAGGTTGGAGGGGGCGTGATCAGCCCCAGCATTTT
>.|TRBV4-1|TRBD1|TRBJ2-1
CASSQGVGQVRGFYNEQFF
TGCGCCAGCAGCCAAGGAGTGGGACAGGTACGGGGATTCTACAATGAGCAGTTCTTC
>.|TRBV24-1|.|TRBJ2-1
CATSDVVAYNEQFF
TGTGCCACCAGTGACGTAGTAGCTTACAATGAGCAGTTCTTC
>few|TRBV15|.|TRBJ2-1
CATSSGTKYNEQFF
TGTGCCACCAGCAGCGGGACAAAGTACAATGAGCAGTTCTTC
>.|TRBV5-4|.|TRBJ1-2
CASSLGGAYYGYTF
TGTGCCAGCAGCTTGGGGGGCGCCTACTATGGCTACACCTTC
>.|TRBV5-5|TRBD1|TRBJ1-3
CASSFDPGQGDAAIYF
TGTGCCAGCAGCTTTGATCCGGGACAGGGGGACGCGGCCATATATTTT
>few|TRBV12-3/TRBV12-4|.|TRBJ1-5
CASSFGGAQPQHF
TGTGCCAGCAGTTTCGGGGGGGCCCAGCCCCAGCATTTT
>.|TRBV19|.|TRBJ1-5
CASSIGGPPTQHF
TGTGCCAGTAGTATAGGTGGGCCCCCAACCCAGCATTTT
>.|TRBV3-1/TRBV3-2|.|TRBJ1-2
CASSHTVLGYTF
TGTGCCAGCAGCCACACGGTGTTAGGCTACACCTTC
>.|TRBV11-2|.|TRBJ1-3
CASSQRSTGAGNTIYF
TGTGCCAGCAGCCAACGAAGTACAGGTGCCGGAAACACCATATATTTT
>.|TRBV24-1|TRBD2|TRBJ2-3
CATSDPPGLAGGTDTQYF
TGTGCCACCAGTGATCCCCCGGGACTAGCGGGAGGGACAGATACGCAGTATTTT
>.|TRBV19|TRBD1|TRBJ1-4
CASSPRDRSPSNEKLFF
TGTGCCAGTAGTCCCCGGGACAGGTCTCCATCTAATGAAAAACTGTTTTTT
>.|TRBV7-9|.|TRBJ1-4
CASSSGLFSEKLFF
TGTGCCAGCAGCTCCGGACTATTCTCTGAAAAACTGTTTTTT
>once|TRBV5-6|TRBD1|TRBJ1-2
CASSSGQRSYGYTF
TGTGCCAGCAGCTCGGGACAGCGTAGCTATGGCTACACCTTC
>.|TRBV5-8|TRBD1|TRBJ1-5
CASSLGDRVGNQPQHF
TGTGCCAGCAGCCTAGGGGACAGGGTTGGCAATCAGCCCCAGCATTTT
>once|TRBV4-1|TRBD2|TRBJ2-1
CASSQDLPSGGWDEQFF
TGCGCCAGCAGCCAAGATTTGCCTAGCGGGGGTTGGGATGAGCAGTTCTTC
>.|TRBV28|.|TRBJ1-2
CANKPRGGVTGGYTF
TGTGCCAACAAACCCCGGGGCGGGGTCACGGGAGGCTACACCTTC
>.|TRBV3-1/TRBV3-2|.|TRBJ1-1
CASSQETQGNTEAFF
TGTGCCAGCAGCCAAGAGACACAGGGGAACACTGAAGCTTTCTTT
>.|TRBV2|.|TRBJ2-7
CASSVNEQYF
TGTGCCAGCAGTGTTAACGAGCAGTACTTC
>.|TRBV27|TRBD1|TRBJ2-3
CASSPGGEGTDTQYF
TGTGCCAGCAGTCCAGGGGGCGAAGGCACAGATACGCAGTATTTT
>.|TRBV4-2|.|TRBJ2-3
CASSQGNRRRSHTDTQYF
TGTGCCAGCAGCCAAGGTAATAGGAGACGTTCACACACAGATACGCAGTATTTT
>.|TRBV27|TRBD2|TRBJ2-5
CASSPWTSGRGETQYF
TGTGCCAGCAGTCCCTGGACTAGCGGGAGGGGAGAGACCCAGTACTTC
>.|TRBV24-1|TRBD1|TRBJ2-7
CATSDSTGSSSYEQYF
TGTGCCACCAGTGATTCGACAGGGTCCAGCTCCTACGAGCAGTACTTC
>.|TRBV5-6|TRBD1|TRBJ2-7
CASSLDRGPYEQYF
TGTGCCAGCAGCTTGGACAGGGGCCCCTACGAGCAGTACTTC
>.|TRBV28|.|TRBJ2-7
CASSLPLGGSTYEQYF
TGTGCCAGCAGTTTACCTCTTGGCGGCAGTACCTACGAGCAGTACTTC
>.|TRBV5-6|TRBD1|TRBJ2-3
CASSRDRGLTDTQYF
TGTGCCAGCAGCCGGGACAGGGGGTTGACAGATACGCAGTATTTT
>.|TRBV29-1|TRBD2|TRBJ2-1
CSVASGRLSSYNEQFF
TGCAGCGTTGCGAGCGGGAGGCTAAGCTCCTACAATGAGCAGTTCTTC
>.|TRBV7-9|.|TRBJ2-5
CASSPWELGQYF
TGTGCCAGCAGCCCGTGGGAGCTAGGCCAGTACTTC
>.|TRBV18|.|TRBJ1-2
CASSPGGSLNYGYTF
TGTGCCAGCTCACCGGGAGGCAGTCTAAACTATGGCTACACCTTC
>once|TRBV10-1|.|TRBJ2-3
CASSESTGTQYF
TGCGCCAGCAGTGAGTCAACCGGGACGCAGTATTTT
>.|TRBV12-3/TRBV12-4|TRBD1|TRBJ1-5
CASSDRGHQPQHF
TGTGCCAGCAGTGACAGGGGGCATCAGCCCCAGCATTTT
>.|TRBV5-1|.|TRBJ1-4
CASSFRGANEKLFF
TGCGCCAGCAGCTTCCGGGGGGCTAATGAAAAACTGTTTTTT
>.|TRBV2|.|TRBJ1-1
CATQGFLNTEAFF
TGTGCCACCCAGGGGTTTCTGAACACTGAAGCTTTCTTT
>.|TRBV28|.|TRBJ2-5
CASSTASTDRRETQYF
TGTGCCAGCAGTACCGCTTCGACAGACCGCAGGGAGACCCAGTACTTC
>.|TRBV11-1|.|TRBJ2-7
CASSRTLTDYEQYF
TGTGCCAGCAGCCGAACCCTGACAGACTACGAGCAGTACTTC
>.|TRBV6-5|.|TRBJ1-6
CASTPSRNSPLHF
TGTGCCAGCACCCCCTCGAGGAATTCACCCCTCCACTTT
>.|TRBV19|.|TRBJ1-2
CASTEGGEVYGYTF
TGTGCCAGTACCGAAGGGGGGGAAGTCTATGGCTACACCTTC
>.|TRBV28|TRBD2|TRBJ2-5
CASSPTSGGPAQETQYF
TGTGCCAGCAGCCCGACTAGCGGGGGTCCGGCGCAAGAGACCCAGTACTTC
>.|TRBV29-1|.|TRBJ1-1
CSAHPLRGDTEAFF
TGCAGCGCTCACCCTCTTCGGGGGGACACTGAAGCTTTCTTT
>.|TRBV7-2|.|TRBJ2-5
CASSLGSSSQETQYF
TGTGCCAGCAGCTTAGGCTCTAGCAGCCAAGAGACCCAGTACTTC
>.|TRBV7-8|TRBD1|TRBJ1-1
CASSTRGQGIAEAFF
TGTGCCAGCAGCACACGAGGACAGGGCATAGCTGAAGCTTTCTTT
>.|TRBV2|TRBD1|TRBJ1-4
CASSEGGQANEKLFF
TGTGCCAGCAGTGAAGGTGGACAGGCAAATGAAAAACTGTTTTTT
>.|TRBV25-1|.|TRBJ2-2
CASTQTGQTGELFF
TGTGCCAGCACCCAAACAGGGCAGACCGGGGAGCTGTTTTTT
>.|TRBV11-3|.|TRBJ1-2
CASSLAPGWGGYTF
TGTGCCAGCAGCTTAGCACCAGGGTGGGGAGGCTACACCTTC
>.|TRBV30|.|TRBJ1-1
CAWSPDRNTEAFF
TGTGCCTGGAGTCCGGACAGGAACACTGAAGCTTTCTTT
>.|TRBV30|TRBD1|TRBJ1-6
CAWGQGKKSPLHF
TGTGCCTGGGGACAGGGGAAAAAGTCACCCCTCCACTTT
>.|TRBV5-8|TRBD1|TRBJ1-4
CASSFKGAAEKLFF
TGTGCCAGCAGCTTTAAGGGGGCGGCTGAAAAACTGTTTTTT